These T cell receptor beta chains were read from a single sample in a study of shared clonotypes between healthy human individuals. Some clones are missing from TCRdb's copy, which holds only in-frame ones; the method was immunoSEQ multiplex PCR. The top ten hold 34% of the sample, which has about 690,000 clones, about 90% seen once. The sample was memory CD8+ T cells from PBMCs. The source is a young man in good health. Some clones in this sample may be carry-over from other donors' samples. Both conserved end residues are part of each CDR3.

TRBV7-8,CASSLGLAGRETQYF
TRBV27,CASSLDRPSGANVLTF
TRBV11-2,CASSFSRLGTDTQYF
TRBV11-2,CASSQLGGSTDTQYF
TRBV10-2,CASSERWGYEQYF
TRBV19,CASSIVHYNQPQHF
TRBV21-1,CASSKGRREKLFF
TRBV6-1,CASSQVWSYEQYF
TRBV9,CASSASGAAYNEQFF
TRBV6-5,CASSYFQGGTGELFF
TRBV30,CAWSTPGLSSGNTIYF
TRBV12-2,CAGPPRENQPQHF
TRBV27,CASKEREWAYNEQFF
TRBV27,CASSWTGYNQPQHF
TRBV6-5,CASTQGNTEAFF
TRBV11-2,CASSSTLGSGGGYTF
TRBV19,CASSSRDRYYEQYF
TRBV5-4,CASTSWVVGNNYGYTF
TRBV7-9,CASSLPAAYEQYF
TRBV7-3,CASSSRQGVGSEQYF
TRBV7-9,CASSVYGLAGGPADTQYF
TRBV14,CASSQTGQQFF